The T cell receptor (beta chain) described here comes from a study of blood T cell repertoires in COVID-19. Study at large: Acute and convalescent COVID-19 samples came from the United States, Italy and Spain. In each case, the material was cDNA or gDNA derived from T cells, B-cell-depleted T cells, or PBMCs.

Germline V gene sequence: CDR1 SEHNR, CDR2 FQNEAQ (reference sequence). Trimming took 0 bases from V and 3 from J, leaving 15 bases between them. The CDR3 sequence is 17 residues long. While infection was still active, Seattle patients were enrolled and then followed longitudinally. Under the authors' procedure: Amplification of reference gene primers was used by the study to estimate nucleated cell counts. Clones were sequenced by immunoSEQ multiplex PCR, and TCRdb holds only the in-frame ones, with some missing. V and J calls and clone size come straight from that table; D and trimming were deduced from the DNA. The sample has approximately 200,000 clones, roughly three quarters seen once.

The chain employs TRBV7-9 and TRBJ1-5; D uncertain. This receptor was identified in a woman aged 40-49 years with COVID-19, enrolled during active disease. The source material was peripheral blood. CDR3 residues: CASSLARGGSDNQPQHF. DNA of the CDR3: TGTGCCAGCAGCTTAGCTCGGGGAGGGAGCGACAATCAGCCCCAGCATTTT.